This TCR beta chain was documented in a study of control samples from healthy donors and cancer patients. V lost 7 bases to trimming and J lost 4 bases, with 15 bases between them. Germline V gives CDR1 MNHEY, CDR2 SVGAGI. This CDR3 is 14 amino acids long. Sequencing was performed with immunoSEQ multiplex PCR; in TCRdb, only in-frame clones are kept and a portion is missing. Among over 100,000 clones listed, approximately 90% were seen once. Sequencing used blood. The rearrangement joins TRBV6-5 to TRBJ2-3; D is perhaps TRBD2 (6 bases). This clonotype originated in a woman aged 45-59 years in good health. In DNA, the CDR3 is TGTGCCAGCACCCCGGGCGGGGAGCCAGATACGCAGTATTTT. Translating gives CASTPGGEPDTQYF.